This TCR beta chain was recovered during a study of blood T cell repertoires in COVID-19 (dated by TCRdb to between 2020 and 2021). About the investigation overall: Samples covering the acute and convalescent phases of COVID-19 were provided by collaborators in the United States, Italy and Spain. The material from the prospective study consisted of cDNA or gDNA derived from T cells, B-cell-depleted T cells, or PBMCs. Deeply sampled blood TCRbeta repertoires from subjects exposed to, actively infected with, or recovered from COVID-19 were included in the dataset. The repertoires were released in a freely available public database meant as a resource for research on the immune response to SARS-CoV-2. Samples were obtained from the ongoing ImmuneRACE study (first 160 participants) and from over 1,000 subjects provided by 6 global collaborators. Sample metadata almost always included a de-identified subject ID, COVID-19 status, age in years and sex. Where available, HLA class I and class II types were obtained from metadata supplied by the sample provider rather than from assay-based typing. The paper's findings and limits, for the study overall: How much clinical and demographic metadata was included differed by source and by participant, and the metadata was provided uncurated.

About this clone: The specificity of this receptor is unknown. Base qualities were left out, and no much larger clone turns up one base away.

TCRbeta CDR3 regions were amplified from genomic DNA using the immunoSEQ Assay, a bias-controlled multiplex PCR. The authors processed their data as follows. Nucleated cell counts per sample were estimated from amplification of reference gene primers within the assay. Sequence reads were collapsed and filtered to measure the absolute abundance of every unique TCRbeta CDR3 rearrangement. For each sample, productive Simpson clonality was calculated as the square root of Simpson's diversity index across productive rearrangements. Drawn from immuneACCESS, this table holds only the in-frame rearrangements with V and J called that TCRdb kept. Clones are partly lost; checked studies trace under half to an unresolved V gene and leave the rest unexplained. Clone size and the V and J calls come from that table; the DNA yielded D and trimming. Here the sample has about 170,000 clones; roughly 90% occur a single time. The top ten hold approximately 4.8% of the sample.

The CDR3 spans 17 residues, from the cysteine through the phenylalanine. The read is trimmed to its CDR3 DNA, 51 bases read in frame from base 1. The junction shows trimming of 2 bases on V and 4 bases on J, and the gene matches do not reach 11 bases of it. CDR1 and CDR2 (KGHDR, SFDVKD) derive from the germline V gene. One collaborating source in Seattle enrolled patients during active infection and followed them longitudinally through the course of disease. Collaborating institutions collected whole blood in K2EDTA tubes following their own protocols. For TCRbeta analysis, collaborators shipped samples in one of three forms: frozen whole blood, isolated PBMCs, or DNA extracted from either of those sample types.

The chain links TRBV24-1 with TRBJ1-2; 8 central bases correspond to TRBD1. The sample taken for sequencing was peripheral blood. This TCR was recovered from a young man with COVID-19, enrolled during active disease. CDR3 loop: CATSDSGTGFAVYGYTF. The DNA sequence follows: TGTGCCACCAGTGATTCCGGGACAGGATTCGCCGTCTATGGCTACACCTTC.